The present T cell receptor (beta chain) was sequenced within a study of T cells in Graves' hyperthyroidism and ophthalmopathy. Findings of the study overall: The model foresaw ophthalmopathy a median roughly 6.3 months prior to onset.

Participants, patients aged 18 to 65, had newly diagnosed hyperthyroidism with a duration under 2 months. Orbital computed tomography, thyroid ultrasound, serum thyroxine and TRAb, and clinical symptoms together informed the diagnoses. As for this clonotype: No antigen is known for it.

Amplification of TCR beta CDR3 regions used RNA as the template. Researchers ran a first-round RT-PCR on the TCR CDR3 using the HTBI primer set. TCRdb called the multiplex PCR reads again in MiXCR, with one record for every CDR3 protein. Of a few hundred thousand distinct CDR3 sequences listed, about 45% are singletons. This TCR came from a woman under 30 with Graves' hyperthyroidism. Specimen: peripheral blood or thyroid tissue (not recorded which).

The CDR3: CASSESGLVTGELFF. The DNA of the CDR3 is TGTGCCAGCAGTGAAAGTGGGCTGGTTACCGGGGAGCTGTTTTTT. The rearrangement links TRBV2 to TRBJ2-2; D gene uncertain. Between the trimmed V and J ends, which lost 2 bases and 5 bases, there was a span of 12 bases. Germline CDR1 is SNHLY and CDR2 is FYNNEI. The CDR3 loop spans 15 amino acids.